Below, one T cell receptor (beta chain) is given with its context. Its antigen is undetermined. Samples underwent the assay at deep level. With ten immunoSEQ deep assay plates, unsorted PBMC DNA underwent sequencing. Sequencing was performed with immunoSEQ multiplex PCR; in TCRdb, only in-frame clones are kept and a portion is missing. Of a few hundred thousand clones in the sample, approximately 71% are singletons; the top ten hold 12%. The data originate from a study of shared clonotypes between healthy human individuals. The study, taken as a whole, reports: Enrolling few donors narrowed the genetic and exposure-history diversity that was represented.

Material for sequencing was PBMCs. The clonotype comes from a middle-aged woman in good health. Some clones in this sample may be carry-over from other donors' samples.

This CDR3 is CASSVFTNNEQFF. The CDR3, as DNA: TGTGCCAGCAGTGTTTTCACAAACAATGAGCAGTTCTTC. The chain employs TRBV2 and TRBJ2-1; D is undetermined. This CDR3 comprises 13 residues. Germline V gene lookup returns CDR1 SNHLY and CDR2 FYNNEI. V shed 4 bases and J shed 5 bases, with 9 bases lying between them.